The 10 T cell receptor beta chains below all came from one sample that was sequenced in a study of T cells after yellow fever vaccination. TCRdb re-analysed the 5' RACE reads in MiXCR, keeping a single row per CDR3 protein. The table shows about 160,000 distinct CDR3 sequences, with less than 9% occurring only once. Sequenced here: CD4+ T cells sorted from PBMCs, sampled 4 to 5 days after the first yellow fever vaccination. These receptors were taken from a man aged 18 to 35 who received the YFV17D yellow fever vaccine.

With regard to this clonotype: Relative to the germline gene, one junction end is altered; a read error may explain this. The CDR3 loop is CTSSQAGGLRELFF. CDR3 nucleotides: TGTACCAGCAGCCAAGCGGGGGGCCTTCGGGAGCTGTTTTTT. V and J are TRBV3-1 and TRBJ2-2; 9 bases line up with TRBD2. The germline V gene encodes CDR1 LGHDT and CDR2 YNNKEL (reference sequence). CDR3 length: 14 residues.

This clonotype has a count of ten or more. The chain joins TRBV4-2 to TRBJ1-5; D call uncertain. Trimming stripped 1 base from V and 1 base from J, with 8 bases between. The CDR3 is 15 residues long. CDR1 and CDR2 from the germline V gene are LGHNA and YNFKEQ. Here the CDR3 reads CASSQVLSSNQPQHF. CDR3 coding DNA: TGTGCCAGCAGCCAAGTCCTTTCCAGCAATCAGCCCCAGCATTTT.

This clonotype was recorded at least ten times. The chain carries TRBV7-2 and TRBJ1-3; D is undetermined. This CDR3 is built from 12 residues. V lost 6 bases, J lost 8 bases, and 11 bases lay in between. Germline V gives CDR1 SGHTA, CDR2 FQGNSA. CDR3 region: CASRLEGDTIYF. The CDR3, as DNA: TGTGCCAGCAGGCTCGAGGGCGACACCATATATTTT.

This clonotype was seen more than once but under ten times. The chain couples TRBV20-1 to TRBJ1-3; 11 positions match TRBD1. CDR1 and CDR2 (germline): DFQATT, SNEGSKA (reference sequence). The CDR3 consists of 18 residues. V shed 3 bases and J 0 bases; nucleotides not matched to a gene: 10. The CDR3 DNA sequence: TGCAGTGCTAGTCCGGGACAGGGGGGGCAATCCTCTGGAAACACCATATATTTT. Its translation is CSASPGQGGQSSGNTIYF.

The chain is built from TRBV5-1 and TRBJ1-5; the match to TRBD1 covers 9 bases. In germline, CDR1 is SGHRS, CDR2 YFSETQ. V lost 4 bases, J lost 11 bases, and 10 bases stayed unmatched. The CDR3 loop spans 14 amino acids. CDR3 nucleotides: TGCGCCAGCAGCGTAACCGGGACAGGGTCATCCCAGCATTTT. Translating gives CASSVTGTGSSQHF.

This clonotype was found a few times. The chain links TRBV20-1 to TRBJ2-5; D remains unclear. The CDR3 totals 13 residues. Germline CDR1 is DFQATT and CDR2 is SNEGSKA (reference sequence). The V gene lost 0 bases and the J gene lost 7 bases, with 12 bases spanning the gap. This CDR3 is CSARDRPVGTQYF. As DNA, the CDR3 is TGCAGTGCTAGAGACCGACCGGTGGGGACCCAGTACTTC.

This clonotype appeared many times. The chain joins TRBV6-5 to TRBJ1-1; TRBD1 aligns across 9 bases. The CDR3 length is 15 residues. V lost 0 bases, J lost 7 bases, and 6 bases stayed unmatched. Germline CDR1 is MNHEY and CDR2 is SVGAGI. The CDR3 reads CASSYSRQGEGEAFF. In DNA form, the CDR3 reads TGTGCCAGCAGTTACTCGAGACAGGGGGAGGGTGAAGCTTTCTTT.

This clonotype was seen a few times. This chain's CDR3 is CAISESKVAGANVLTF. CDR3 coding DNA: TGTGCCATCAGTGAGTCGAAGGTTGCTGGGGCCAACGTCCTGACTTTC. This chain uses TRBV10-3 with TRBJ2-6, with D uncertain. The CDR3 has 16 residues. In germline, CDR1 is ENHRY, CDR2 SYGVKD. V shed 0 bases and J shed 2 bases, with 8 bases lying between them.

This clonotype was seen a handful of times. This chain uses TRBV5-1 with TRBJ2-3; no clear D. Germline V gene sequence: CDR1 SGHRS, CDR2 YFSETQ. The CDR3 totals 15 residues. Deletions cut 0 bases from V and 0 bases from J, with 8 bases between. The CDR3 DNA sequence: TGCGCCAGCAGCTTGGGAGGAGCTAGCACAGATACGCAGTATTTT. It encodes CASSLGGASTDTQYF.

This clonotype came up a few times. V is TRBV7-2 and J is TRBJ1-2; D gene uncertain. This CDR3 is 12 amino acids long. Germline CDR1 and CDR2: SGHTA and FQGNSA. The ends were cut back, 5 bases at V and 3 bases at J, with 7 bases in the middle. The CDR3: CASSPSYYGYTF. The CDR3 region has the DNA TGTGCCAGCAGCCCGAGTTACTATGGCTACACCTTC. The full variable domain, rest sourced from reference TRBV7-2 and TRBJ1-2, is GAGVSQSPSNKVTEKGKDVELRCDPISGHTALYWYRQSLGQGLEFLIYFQGNSAPDKSGLPSDRFSAERTGGSVSTLTIQRTQQEDSAVYLCASSPSYYGYTFGSGTRLTVV.